This T cell receptor beta chain was found in a study of cytomegalovirus exposure and HLA in healthy donors. This PCR relied on a set of 60 Vbeta primers and 13 Jbeta primers. Profiling relied on immunoSEQ multiplex PCR, and the TCRdb table lists in-frame clones only, not all of them. In the table there are approximately 88,000 clones, around 76% of which are singletons. From germline, CDR1 is DFQATT and CDR2 SNEGSKA (reference sequence). The V and J ends lost 3 bases and 15 bases, in that order; junction bases with no gene match: 5. The CDR3 covers 11 residues. J is TRBJ2-4 and V is TRBV20-1, with 10 bases matching TRBD1. The receptor was isolated from a man younger than 35 in good health and CMV-seropositive. Sequenced: PBMCs. This CDR3 reads CSARGTGEGYF. CDR3 sequence (DNA): TGCAGTGCTAGGGGGACAGGGGAAGGGTACTTC.